Only one count was recorded for the clone carrying this T cell receptor (beta chain). Its antigen is undetermined. The V and J ends lost 9 bases and 5 bases respectively, with 11 bases between them. The length of the CDR3 is 11 residues. Germline V gives CDR1 MDHEN, CDR2 SYDVKM. This sample was taken from a study of cytomegalovirus exposure and HLA in healthy donors. Study results and limitations: The authors later linked a missense DCLRE1C variant to TCR beta V- and J-gene trimming. A later analysis linked around 15,000 TCR beta sequences to HLA alleles at 0.05 false discovery rate. Relative to equally common others, HLA-associated TCR beta chains showed greater clonal expansion in a later analysis.

Researchers ran the PCR with 60 Vbeta and 13 Jbeta primers. Profiling relied on immunoSEQ multiplex PCR, and the TCRdb table lists in-frame clones only, not all of them. Seen here are 150,000 to 200,000 clones, approximately 79% observed once, and the top ten hold 11% to 15%. At collection, donors were nominally healthy, but unrecorded immune exposures were probable. The genes are TRBV28 and TRBJ2-7; D not resolved. Sequencing was carried out using PBMCs. This sequence was found in a man in his forties or fifties in good health and CMV-seropositive. CDR3 loop: CASTGSHEQYF. The CDR3, as DNA: TGTGCCAGTACCGGGTCCCACGAGCAGTACTTC.